This T cell receptor (beta chain) was identified during a study of metastatic and nonmetastatic thyroid tumors. Study conclusions and caveats: Malignant thyroid tumors reportedly had TCR beta diversity that was significantly higher than in benign nodules, in blood and tumor.

Not a single patient had been given any form of treatment at any point before undergoing thyroid surgery. As processed by the authors: CDR3 differences across clinicopathological groups were used to build a distant-metastasis classifier for papillary thyroid cancer. TCRdb re-analyzed the PCR reads through MiXCR. What appears here as the V and J calls and clone size reflects TCRdb's work, not the paper's. The table includes about 43,000 clones, about 10% detected once. This clone was seen once. As yet, its antigen is unknown. The CDR3 is made up of 17 amino acids. The germline V and J ends were trimmed by 2 bases and 0 bases, with 14 bases remaining between them. Looked up from germline, CDR1 is SNHLY and CDR2 is FYNNEI.

Specimen: blood. The rearrangement uses TRBV2 and TRBJ2-4; the D gene is possibly TRBD2 (6 bases). The receptor was isolated from a female donor with papillary thyroid cancer or a benign thyroid nodule (not recorded which). Some clones in this sample may be carry-over from other donors' samples. CDR3 coding DNA: TGTGCCAGCAGTGAAAGGGAGGCACTTCCAGCCAAAAACATTCAGTACTTC. As protein: CASSEREALPAKNIQYF.